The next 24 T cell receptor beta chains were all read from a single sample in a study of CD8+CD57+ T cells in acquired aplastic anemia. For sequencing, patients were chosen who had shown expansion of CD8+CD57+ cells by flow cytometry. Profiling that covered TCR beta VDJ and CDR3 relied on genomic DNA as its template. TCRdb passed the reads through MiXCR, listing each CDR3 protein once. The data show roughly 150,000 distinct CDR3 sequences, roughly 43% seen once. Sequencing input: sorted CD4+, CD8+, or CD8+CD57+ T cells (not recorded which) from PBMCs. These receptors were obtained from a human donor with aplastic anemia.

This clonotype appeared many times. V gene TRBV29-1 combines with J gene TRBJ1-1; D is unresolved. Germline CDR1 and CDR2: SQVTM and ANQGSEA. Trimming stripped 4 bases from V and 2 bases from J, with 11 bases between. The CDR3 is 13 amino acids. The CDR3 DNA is TGCAGCGTTGGGAGAACCCGAAACACTGAAGCTTTCTTT. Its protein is CSVGRTRNTEAFF.

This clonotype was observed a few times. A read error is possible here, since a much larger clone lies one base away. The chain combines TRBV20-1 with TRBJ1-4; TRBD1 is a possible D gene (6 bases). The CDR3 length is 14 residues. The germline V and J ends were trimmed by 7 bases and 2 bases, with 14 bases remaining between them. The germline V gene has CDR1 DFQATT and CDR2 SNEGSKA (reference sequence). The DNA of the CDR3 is TGCAGTGATAGGGCCACAGGGACTAATGAAAAACTGTTTTTT. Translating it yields CSDRATGTNEKLFF.

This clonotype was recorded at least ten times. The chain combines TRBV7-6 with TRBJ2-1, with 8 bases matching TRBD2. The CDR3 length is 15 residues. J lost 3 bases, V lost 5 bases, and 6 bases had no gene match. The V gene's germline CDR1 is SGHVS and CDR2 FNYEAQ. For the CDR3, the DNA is TGTGCCAGCAGCCAAAGCGGGAGTGGCTACAATGAGCAGTTCTTC. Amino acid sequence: CASSQSGSGYNEQFF.

CDR3 amino acids: CASSSTDGTYGYTF. In DNA, the CDR3 is TGTGCCAGCAGCTCTACCGACGGAACATATGGCTACACCTTC. The chain links TRBV7-9 to TRBJ1-2; no clear D gene. Trimming cost V 4 bases and J 5 bases, with 14 bases left between them. The CDR3 consists of 14 residues. CDR1 and CDR2 from the germline V gene are SEHNR and FQNEAQ (reference sequence). The variable domain in full, with the rest retrieved from reference TRBV7-9 and TRBJ1-2, is DTGVSQNPRHKITKRGQNVTFRCDPISEHNRLYWYRQTLGQGPEFLTYFQNEAQLEKSRLLSDRFSAERPKGSFSTLEIQRTEQGDSAMYLCASSSTDGTYGYTFGSGTRLTVV.

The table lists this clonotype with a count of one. Here the CDR3 reads CASSEAPRSYYGYTF. In DNA, the CDR3 is TGTGCCAGCAGTGAAGCGCCTCGGAGTTACTATGGCTACACCTTC. The J gene is TRBJ1-2, the V gene TRBV6-1; D remains ambiguous. The germline gives CDR1 MNHNS, CDR2 SASEGT. Trimming took off 0 bases at V and 3 bases at J, with 11 bases between the two ends. CDR3 length: 15 amino acids.

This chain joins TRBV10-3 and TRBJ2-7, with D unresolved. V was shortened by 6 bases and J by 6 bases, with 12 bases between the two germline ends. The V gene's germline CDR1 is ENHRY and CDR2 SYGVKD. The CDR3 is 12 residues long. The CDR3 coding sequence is TGTGCCATCAGCCCAGTCCGTGGCGAGCAGTACTTC. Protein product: CAISPVRGEQYF.

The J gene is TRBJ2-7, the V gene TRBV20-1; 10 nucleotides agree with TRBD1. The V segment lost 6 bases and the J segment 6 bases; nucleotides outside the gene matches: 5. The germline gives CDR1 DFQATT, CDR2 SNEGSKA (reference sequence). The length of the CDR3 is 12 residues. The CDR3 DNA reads TGCAGTGCAAAACGGACAGGGGGCGAGCAGTACTTC. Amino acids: CSAKRTGGEQYF.

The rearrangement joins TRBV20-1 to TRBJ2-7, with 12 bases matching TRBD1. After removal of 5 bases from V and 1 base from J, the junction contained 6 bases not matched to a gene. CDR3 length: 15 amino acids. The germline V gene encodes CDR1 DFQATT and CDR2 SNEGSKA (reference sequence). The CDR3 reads CSAGDRGRPSYEQYF. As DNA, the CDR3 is TGCAGTGCTGGGGACAGGGGGCGACCGTCCTACGAGCAGTACTTC.

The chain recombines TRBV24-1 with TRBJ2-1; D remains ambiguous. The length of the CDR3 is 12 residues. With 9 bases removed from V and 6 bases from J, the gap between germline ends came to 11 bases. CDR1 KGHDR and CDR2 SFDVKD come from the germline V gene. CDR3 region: CATGYPPNEQFF. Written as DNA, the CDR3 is TGTGCCACCGGATACCCTCCCAATGAGCAGTTCTTC.

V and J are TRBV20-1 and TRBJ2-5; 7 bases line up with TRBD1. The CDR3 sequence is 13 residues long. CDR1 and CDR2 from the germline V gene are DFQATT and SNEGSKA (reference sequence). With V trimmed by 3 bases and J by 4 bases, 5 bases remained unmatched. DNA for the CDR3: TGCAGTGCTAGCCCGGGACAGCCAGAGACCCAGTACTTC. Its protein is CSASPGQPETQYF.

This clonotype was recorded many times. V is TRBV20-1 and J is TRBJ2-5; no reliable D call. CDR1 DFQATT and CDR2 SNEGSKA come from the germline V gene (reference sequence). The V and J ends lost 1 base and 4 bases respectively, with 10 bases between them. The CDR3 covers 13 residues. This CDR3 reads CSARGPRGETQYF. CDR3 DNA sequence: TGCAGTGCTAGAGGACCCCGAGGAGAGACCCAGTACTTC.

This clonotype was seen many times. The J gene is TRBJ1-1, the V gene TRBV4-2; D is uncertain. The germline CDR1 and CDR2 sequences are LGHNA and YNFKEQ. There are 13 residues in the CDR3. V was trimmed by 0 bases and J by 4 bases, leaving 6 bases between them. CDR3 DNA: TGTGCCAGCAGCCAAGATTTAGCCACTGAAGCTTTCTTT. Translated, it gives CASSQDLATEAFF.

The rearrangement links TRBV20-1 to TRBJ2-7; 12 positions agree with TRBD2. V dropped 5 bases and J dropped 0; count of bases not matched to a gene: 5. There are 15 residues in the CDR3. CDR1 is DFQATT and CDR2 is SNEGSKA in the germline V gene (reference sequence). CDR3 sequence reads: CSADGTSGLSYEQYF. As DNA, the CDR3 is TGCAGTGCTGACGGGACTAGCGGGCTCTCCTACGAGCAGTACTTC.

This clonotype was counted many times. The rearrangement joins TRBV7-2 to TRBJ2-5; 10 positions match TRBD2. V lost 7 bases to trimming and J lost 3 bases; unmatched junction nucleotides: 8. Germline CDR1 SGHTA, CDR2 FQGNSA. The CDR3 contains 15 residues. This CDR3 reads CASTPSGRAEETQYF. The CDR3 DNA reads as TGTGCCAGCACCCCCAGCGGGAGGGCCGAAGAGACCCAGTACTTC.

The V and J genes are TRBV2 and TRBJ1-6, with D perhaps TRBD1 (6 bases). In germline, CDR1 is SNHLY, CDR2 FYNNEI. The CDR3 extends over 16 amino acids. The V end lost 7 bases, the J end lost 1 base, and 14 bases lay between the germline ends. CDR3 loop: CASTLQGASYNSPLHF. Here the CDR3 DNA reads TGTGCCAGCACTCTACAGGGAGCGTCCTATAATTCACCCCTCCACTTT.

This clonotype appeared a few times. The CDR3 DNA sequence: TGTGCCATCAATAAGGATTCGGGCACTGAAGCTTTCTTT. It encodes CAINKDSGTEAFF. The J gene is TRBJ1-1, the V gene TRBV10-3; D is ambiguous. The CDR3 has 13 residues. Trimming cost V 7 bases and J 4 bases, with 13 bases left between them. CDR1 is ENHRY and CDR2 is SYGVKD in the germline V gene.

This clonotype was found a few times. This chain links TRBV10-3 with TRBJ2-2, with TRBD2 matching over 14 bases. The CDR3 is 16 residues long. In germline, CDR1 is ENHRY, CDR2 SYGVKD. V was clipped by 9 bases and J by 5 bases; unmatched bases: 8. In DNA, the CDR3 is TGTGCCATTACCGGGACTAGCGGGAGTAAGACCGGGGAGCTGTTTTTT. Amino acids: CAITGTSGSKTGELFF.

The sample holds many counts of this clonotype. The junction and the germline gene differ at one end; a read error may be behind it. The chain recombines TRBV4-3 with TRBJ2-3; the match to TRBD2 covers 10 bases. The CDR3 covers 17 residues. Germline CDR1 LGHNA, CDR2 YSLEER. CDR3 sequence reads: CASSQEWASGSRDTQYF. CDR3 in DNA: TGCGCCAGCAGCCAAGAGTGGGCTAGCGGGAGCAGAGATACGCAGTATTTT.

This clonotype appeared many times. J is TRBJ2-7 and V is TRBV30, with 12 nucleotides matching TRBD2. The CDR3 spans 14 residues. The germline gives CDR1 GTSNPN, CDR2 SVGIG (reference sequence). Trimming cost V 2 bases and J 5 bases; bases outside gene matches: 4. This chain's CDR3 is CAWSSRLAGDEQYF. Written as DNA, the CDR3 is TGTGCCTGGAGTTCCCGACTAGCGGGGGACGAGCAGTACTTC.

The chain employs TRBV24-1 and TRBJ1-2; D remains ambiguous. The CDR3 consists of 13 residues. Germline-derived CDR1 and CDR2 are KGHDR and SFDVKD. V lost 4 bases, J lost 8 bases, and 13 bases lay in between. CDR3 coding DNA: TGTGCCACCAGTGACCCAGGAGATAGGGGCTACACCTTC. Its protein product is CATSDPGDRGYTF.

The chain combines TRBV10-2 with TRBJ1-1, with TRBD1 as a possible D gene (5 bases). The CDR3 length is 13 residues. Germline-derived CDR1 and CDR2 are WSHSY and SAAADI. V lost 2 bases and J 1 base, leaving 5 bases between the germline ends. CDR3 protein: CASSEQGNTEAFF. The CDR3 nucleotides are TGCGCCAGCAGTGAGCAGGGGAACACTGAAGCTTTCTTT.

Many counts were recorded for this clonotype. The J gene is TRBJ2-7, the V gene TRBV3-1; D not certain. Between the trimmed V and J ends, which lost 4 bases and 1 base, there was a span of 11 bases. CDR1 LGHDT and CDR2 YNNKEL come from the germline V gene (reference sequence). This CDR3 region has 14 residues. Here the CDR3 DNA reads TGTGCCAGCAGCCTCCGGACGGCATCCTACGAGCAGTACTTC. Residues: CASSLRTASYEQYF.

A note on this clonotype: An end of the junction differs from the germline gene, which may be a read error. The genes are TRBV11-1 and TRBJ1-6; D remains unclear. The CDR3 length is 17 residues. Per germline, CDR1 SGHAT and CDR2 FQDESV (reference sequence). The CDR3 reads CASSVAGRGQINSPLHF. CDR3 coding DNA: TGTGCCAGCAGCGTAGCGGGTCGGGGTCAGATTAATTCACCCCTCCACTTT.

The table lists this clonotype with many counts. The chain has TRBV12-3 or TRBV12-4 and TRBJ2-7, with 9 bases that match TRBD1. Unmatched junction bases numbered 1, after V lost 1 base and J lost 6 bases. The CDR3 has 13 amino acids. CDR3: CASSLETGGEQYF. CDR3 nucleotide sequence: TGTGCCAGCAGTTTAGAGACAGGGGGCGAGCAGTACTTC.